This T cell receptor beta chain was sequenced in a study of breast tumors, draining lymph nodes, adjacent tissues. Whole-study results and caveats: Tumor TCR diversity was below lymph nodes but above nontumor tissue. Luminal-like breast cancer showed significantly greater tumor-nontumor repertoire similarity than basal-like breast cancer did. That most tumor T cells come from lymph nodes remained unproven.

TCRdb analysed the multiplex PCR reads with MiXCR anew, one entry per CDR3 protein. The data hold 20,000 to 25,000 distinct CDR3 sequences, with 50% observed a single time. This clonotype was recorded at least ten times. The antigen is unknown. Germline V gives CDR1 KGHSY, CDR2 FQNENV. CDR3 length equals 14 residues. V lost 4 bases and J 8 bases, leaving 15 bases between the germline ends. The chain is built from TRBV16 and TRBJ2-4; D possibly uses TRBD1 or TRBD2 (7 bases each). Sequencing was performed on breast tumor tissue. The TCR sequence derives from a female donor with breast cancer. Some clones in this sample may be carry-over from other donors' samples. CDR3 sequence: CASSPTGEGDIQYF. The CDR3 DNA follows: TGTGCCAGCAGCCCCACAGGGGAGGGGGACATTCAGTACTTC.